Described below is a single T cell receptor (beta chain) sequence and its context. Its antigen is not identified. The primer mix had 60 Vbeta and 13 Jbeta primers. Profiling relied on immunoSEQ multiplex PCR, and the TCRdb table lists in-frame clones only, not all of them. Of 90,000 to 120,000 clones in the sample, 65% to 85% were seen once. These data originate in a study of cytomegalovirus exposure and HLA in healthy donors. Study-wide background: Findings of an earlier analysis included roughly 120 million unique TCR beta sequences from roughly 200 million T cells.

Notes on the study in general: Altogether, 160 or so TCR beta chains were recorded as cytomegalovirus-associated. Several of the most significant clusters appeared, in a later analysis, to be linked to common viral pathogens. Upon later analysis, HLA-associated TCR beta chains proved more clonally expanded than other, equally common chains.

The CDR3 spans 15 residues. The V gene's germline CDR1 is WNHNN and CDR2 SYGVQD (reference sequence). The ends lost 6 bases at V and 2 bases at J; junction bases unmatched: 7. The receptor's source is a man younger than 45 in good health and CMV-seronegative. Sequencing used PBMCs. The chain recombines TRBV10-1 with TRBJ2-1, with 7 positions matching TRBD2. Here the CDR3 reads CASREAGLAYNEQFF. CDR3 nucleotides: TGCGCCAGCAGGGAAGCGGGGCTGGCCTACAATGAGCAGTTCTTC.